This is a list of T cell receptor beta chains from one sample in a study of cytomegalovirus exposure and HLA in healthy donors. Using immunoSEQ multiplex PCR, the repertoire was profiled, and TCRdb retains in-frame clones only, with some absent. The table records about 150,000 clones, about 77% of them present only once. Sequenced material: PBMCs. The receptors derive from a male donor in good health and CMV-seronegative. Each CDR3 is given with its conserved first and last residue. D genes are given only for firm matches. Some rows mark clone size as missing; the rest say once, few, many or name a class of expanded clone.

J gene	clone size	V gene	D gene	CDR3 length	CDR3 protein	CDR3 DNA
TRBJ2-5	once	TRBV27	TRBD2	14	CASSQPGLAETQYF	TGTGCCAGCAGTCAACCGGGACTAGCGGAGACCCAGTACTTC
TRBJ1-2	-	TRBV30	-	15	CAWSAAEALTVGYTF	TGTGCCTGGAGTGCGGCAGAGGCCCTGACGGTGGGCTACACCTTC
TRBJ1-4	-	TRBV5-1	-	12	CASSPPNEKLFF	TGCGCCAGCAGCCCCCCGAATGAAAAACTGTTTTTT
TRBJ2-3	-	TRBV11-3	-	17	CASSLDTVPGATDTQYF	TGTGCCAGCAGCTTAGATACGGTCCCTGGGGCCACAGATACGCAGTATTTT
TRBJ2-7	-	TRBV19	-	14	CASSIVSGSYEQYF	TGTGCCAGTAGTATAGTTAGCGGAAGCTACGAGCAGTACTTC
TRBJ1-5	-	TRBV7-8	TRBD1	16	CASSPLQGSSNQPQHF	TGTGCCAGCAGCCCATTACAGGGGTCGAGCAATCAGCCCCAGCATTTT
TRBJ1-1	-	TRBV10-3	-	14	CAISRFAQNTEAFF	TGTGCCATCTCGAGATTTGCGCAGAACACTGAAGCTTTCTTT
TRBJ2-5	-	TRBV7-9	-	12	CASSFSEETQYF	TGTGCCAGCAGCTTTTCCGAAGAGACCCAGTACTTC
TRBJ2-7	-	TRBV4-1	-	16	CASSQEPSGPSYEQYF	TGCGCCAGCAGCCAAGAACCCAGCGGACCCTCCTACGAGCAGTACTTC
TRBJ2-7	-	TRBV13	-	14	CASSQRQASYEQYF	TGTGCCAGCAGTCAAAGACAGGCCTCCTACGAGCAGTACTTC
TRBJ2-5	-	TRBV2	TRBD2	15	CASKIPSGPQETQYF	TGTGCCAGCAAGATTCCTAGCGGGCCTCAAGAGACCCAGTACTTC
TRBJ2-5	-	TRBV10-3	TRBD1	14	CAIGSTGNQETQYF	TGTGCCATCGGCTCGACAGGGAACCAAGAGACCCAGTACTTC
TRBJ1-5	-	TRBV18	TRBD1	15	CASSPGTAGNQPQHF	TGTGCCAGCTCACCAGGGACAGCCGGCAATCAGCCCCAGCATTTT
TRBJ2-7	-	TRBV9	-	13	CASSVDGGHEQYF	TGTGCCAGCAGCGTAGACGGGGGACACGAGCAGTACTTC
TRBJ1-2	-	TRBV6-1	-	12	CASGSGKHGYTF	TGTGCCAGCGGATCAGGGAAACATGGCTACACCTTC
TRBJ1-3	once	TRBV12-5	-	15	CASGGLSVSGNTIYF	TGTGCTAGTGGGGGCCTGTCCGTCTCTGGAAACACCATATATTTT
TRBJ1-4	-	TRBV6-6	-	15	CASRGGHTTNEKLFF	TGTGCCAGCCGGGGGGGGCATACAACTAATGAAAAACTGTTTTTT
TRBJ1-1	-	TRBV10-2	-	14	CASSESSGNTEAFF	TGCGCCAGCAGTGAGTCGTCGGGGAATACTGAAGCTTTCTTT
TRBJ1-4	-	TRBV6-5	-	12	CASSSQGGKLFF	TGTGCCAGCAGTTCTCAGGGTGGGAAACTGTTTTTT
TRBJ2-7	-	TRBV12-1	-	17	CASSFPDLREVSYEQYF	TGTGCCAGCAGCTTTCCGGACTTGCGGGAGGTGTCCTACGAGCAGTACTTC
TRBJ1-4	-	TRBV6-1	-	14	CASSDLVLNEKLFF	TGTGCCAGCAGTGACCTAGTCCTTAATGAAAAACTGTTTTTT
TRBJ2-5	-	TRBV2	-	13	CASSVRGGETQYF	TGTGCCAGCAGTGTAAGGGGGGGAGAGACCCAGTACTTC